This TCR beta chain was captured in a study of somatic mutations in cytotoxic T cells in rheumatoid arthritis (dated by TCRdb to about 2017). The study in broad terms: Some V beta antibody-stained T-cell populations were flow-sorted on a FACSAria II or Sony SH800 at nearly 100% purity, and sorted V beta1+ cells also underwent TCRB sequencing. Patients and controls did not essentially differ in median age, which was nearly identical between the groups. TCRB deep sequencing covered some 60 patients with rheumatoid arthritis along with 15 to 25 healthy controls. To characterize clonality, the study used TCRB deep sequencing while asking whether somatic mutations are carried by expanded CD8+ T-cell clones in newly diagnosed, untreated rheumatoid arthritis. The investigation overall reported the following: CD8+ clonality increased with age in patients (Spearman r ≈ 0.49) but not in healthy controls. In about an eighth of the roughly 65 patients the largest CD8+ clone exceeded 20% of CD8+ cells, and several identical CD8+ TCRB sequences were shared between blood and synovial fluid. CD8+ T-cell clonality did not differ significantly between rheumatoid arthritis patients and age-matched healthy controls. Viral specificity could not be ruled out by absence from virus-specific databases, and the antigen targets of the expanded CD8+ clones remained unknown. No adjustment for multiple comparisons was made for the slight TRBV07 underrepresentation in patients.

With a median age of about 51 years (range roughly 20-80) and around 60% female, the healthy controls consisted of over 15 blood donors whose buffy coats were used. CD4+ and CD8+ cells were isolated by positive magnetic bead selection on an AutoMACS, and purity was checked by flow cytometry. Ficoll-Paque PLUS density gradient separation was used to isolate peripheral blood mononuclear cells. DNA from CD4-enriched, CD8-enriched or PBMC samples was extracted using Nucleospin Tissue or Tissue XS kits and then quantified on a Qubit 2.0 fluorometer. Details on this clone: Its cognate antigen has yet to be identified. Germline and junction disagree at one end, which may indicate a read error.

Sequencing of TCRB CDR3 was done on genomic DNA with the immunoSEQ assay. The authors' analysis ran thus. Only productive TCRB rearrangements were included in the analyses. A clone was defined by a unique TCRB CDR3 sequence, and clonality was computed as a productive clonality index based on Shannon entropy. The template counts of each clone relative to the total templates per sample were used to calculate repertoire overlap between two samples. V-gene usage measured by flow cytometry correlated with TCRB sequencing V-gene usage, with a Spearman r of around 0.59. TCRdb mirrors the immuneACCESS table, restricted to in-frame sequences. Some clones are absent from its copies; in checked studies, under half trace to an unresolved V gene, and the reason for the others is unknown. V, J and clone size derive from that table, while D and trimming were established from the DNA sequence. The sample includes 10,000 or so clones, with roughly four fifths observed a single time. Around a fifth of the sample belongs to the ten largest clones.

Reading the germline V gene gives CDR1 SGHDN and CDR2 FVKESK. The CDR3, from cysteine to phenylalanine, totals 14 residues. This entry keeps only the CDR3 DNA: 42 bases, framed from base 1. The receptor's source is a woman aged 45-65 years in good health. Recombination connected TRBV14 to TRBJ2-3; the D gene is perhaps TRBD2, on 5 matching bases. Sample: CD8+ T cells sorted from blood. In nucleotides, the sequence is TGTGCCAGCAGCCACCTGGCTAGCATAGATACGCAGTATTTT. Its product reads: CASSHLASIDTQYF.